This TCR beta chain emerged from a study of blood T cell repertoires in COVID-19 (TCRdb year 2020). Study-wide context: Samples covering the acute and convalescent phases of COVID-19 were provided by collaborators in the United States, Italy and Spain. The prospective study material was composed of cDNA or gDNA derived from T cells, B-cell-depleted T cells, or PBMCs. The dataset comprised deeply sampled blood TCRbeta repertoires from subjects exposed to, actively infected with, or recovered from COVID-19. The repertoires were released in a freely available public database meant as a resource for research on the immune response to SARS-CoV-2. The samples were drawn from the first 160 participants of the ongoing ImmuneRACE study and from about 1,200 subjects provided by 6 global collaborators. The sample metadata nearly always contained a de-identified subject ID, COVID-19 status, age in years and sex. Where HLA class I and class II types were available, the types were taken from metadata supplied by the sample provider, not from assay-based typing. The study at large found these results: How much clinical and demographic metadata was included differed by source and by participant, and the metadata was provided uncurated.

TCRbeta CDR3 regions were amplified from genomic DNA using the immunoSEQ Assay, a bias-controlled multiplex PCR. In the original analysis: The number of nucleated cells in each sample was estimated by amplification of reference gene primers within the assay. To quantify the absolute abundance of each unique TCRbeta CDR3 rearrangement, sequence reads were collapsed and filtered. For each sample, productive Simpson clonality was calculated as the square root of Simpson's diversity index over productive rearrangements. Here the immuneACCESS table is served through TCRdb, limited to in-frame sequences with V and J called. Missing clones are a known gap in these copies; in checked studies unresolved V genes cover under half, and the rest lacks a known reason. That table furnishes V, J and clone size, whereas the DNA furnished D and trimming. The sample table records about 180,000 clones; 80% to 90% of these occur just once. 10% to 11% of the sample is in the top ten clones.

Whole blood was collected in K2EDTA tubes by collaborating institutions according to the institutions' own protocols. For TCRbeta analysis, collaborators shipped samples in one of three forms: frozen whole blood, isolated PBMCs, or DNA extracted from either of those sample types. CDR1 and CDR2 (MNHEY, SVGEGT) derive from the germline V gene. At the junction V is shortened by 5 bases and J by 1 base; bases outside the gene matches: 5. The CDR3, from cysteine to phenylalanine, totals 15 residues. Only the CDR3 DNA stays, 45 bases, in frame from base 1. Comment on this clone: It has no known antigen specificity. The input lacks base qualities; no much larger clone sits a single base away.

The chain was built from TRBV6-2 or TRBV6-3 and TRBJ2-1; 7 of the junction bases match TRBD1. The TCR was taken from a human donor with active or convalescent COVID-19. The donor label of this sample is uncertain. The sample consisted of peripheral blood. The DNA reads TGTGCCAGCAGTACTTCAGGGGGTTCCTACAATGAGCAGTTCTTC. It translates to CASSTSGGSYNEQFF.